Each of the 11 T cell receptor beta chains below was sequenced from the same sample in a study of PD-1 blockade in mismatch repair-deficient tumors. TCRdb's copy holds only in-frame clones and misses some; the assay was immunoSEQ multiplex PCR. The profile covers 77,000 or so clones, with roughly 80% appearing a single time and approximately 5% taken by the ten largest. The material was peripheral blood, obtained 44 weeks after starting pembrolizumab. Receptor source: an adult with mismatch repair-deficient cancer.

The V call is TRBV18, the J call TRBJ2-7, with D possibly TRBD2 on 6 matching bases. The germline V gene has CDR1 KGHSH and CDR2 LQKENI. CDR3 length equals 14 residues. Trimming took off 4 bases at V and 3 bases at J, with 13 bases between the two ends. CDR3 protein: CASSLRSGDYEQYF. Here the CDR3 DNA reads TGTGCCAGCTCACTACGTTCGGGGGACTACGAGCAGTACTTC.

The chain links TRBV2 to TRBJ1-2; D not resolved. V was clipped by 6 bases and J by 7 bases, with 6 bases between them. The CDR3 length is 10 residues. Germline V gene sequence: CDR1 SNHLY, CDR2 FYNNEI. CDR3 nucleotide sequence: TGTGCCAGCAGGGGTGGTGGCTACACCTTC. Translating it yields CASRGGGYTF. The whole variable domain, remainder taken from reference TRBV2 and TRBJ1-2, is EPEVTQTPSHQVTQMGQEVILRCVPISNHLYFYWYRQILGQKVEFLVSFYNNEISEKSEIFDDQFSVERPDGSNFTLKIRSTKLEDSAMYFCASRGGGYTFGSGTRLTVV.

The V and J genes are TRBV4-1 and TRBJ1-1, with 9 bases fitting TRBD1. Trimming removed 1 base from V and 1 base from J; junction bases left unmatched: 10. This CDR3 comprises 18 residues. Germline CDR1 MGHRA, CDR2 YSYEKL. CDR3 DNA: TGCGCCAGCAGCCAAGGGGTCTTGACAGGGGGGGCGAACACTGAAGCTTTCTTT. It translates to CASSQGVLTGGANTEAFF.

The chain uses TRBV2 and TRBJ2-1; D remains unclear. The V and J ends lost 6 bases and 8 bases respectively, with 20 bases between them. This CDR3 has 15 amino acids. Germline V gives CDR1 SNHLY, CDR2 FYNNEI. The CDR3 reads CASRMDPIGWDEQFF. CDR3 nucleotides: TGTGCCAGCAGGATGGATCCCATCGGGTGGGATGAGCAGTTCTTC.

V usage is TRBV2 and J usage is TRBJ1-4, with D uncertain. CDR3 length: 12 amino acids. Per the germline V gene, CDR1 is SNHLY and CDR2 is FYNNEI. V was trimmed by 8 bases and J by 10 bases, leaving 14 bases between them. The CDR3 is CASLGITAKLFF. The CDR3 DNA sequence: TGTGCCAGCCTAGGTATTACCGCAAAACTGTTTTTT. The full variable domain, with the rest looked up from reference TRBV2 and TRBJ1-4, is EPEVTQTPSHQVTQMGQEVILRCVPISNHLYFYWYRQILGQKVEFLVSFYNNEISEKSEIFDDQFSVERPDGSNFTLKIRSTKLEDSAMYFCASLGITAKLFFGSGTQLSVL.

This rearrangement joins TRBV6-1 to TRBJ2-5, with a weak D call TRBD1 (6 bases). CDR1 is MNHNS, CDR2 SASEGT, per germline. The V end lost 6 bases, the J end lost 4 bases, and 12 bases lay between the germline ends. The length of the CDR3 is 13 residues. CDR3 sequence reads: CASRVQGGETQYF. The CDR3 bases are TGTGCCAGCAGAGTACAGGGTGGAGAGACCCAGTACTTC.

This chain joins TRBV7-9 and TRBJ1-5; D is unclear. CDR3 length: 12 amino acids. Per the germline V gene, CDR1 is SEHNR and CDR2 is FQNEAQ (reference sequence). The V gene lost 3 bases and the J gene lost 10 bases, with 10 bases spanning the gap. The CDR3 reads CASSFLSGPQHF. As DNA, the CDR3 is TGTGCCAGCAGCTTCCTAAGCGGACCCCAGCATTTT.

The chain combines TRBV14 with TRBJ2-5; no definite D call. Deletions cut 4 bases from V and 0 bases from J, with 3 bases between. The CDR3 sequence is 12 residues long. Per the germline V gene, CDR1 is SGHDN and CDR2 is FVKESK. CDR3 DNA: TGTGCCAGCAGCCGGTACCAAGAGACCCAGTACTTC. Translated: CASSRYQETQYF.

The CDR3 reads CASSPRFLQFF. CDR3 sequence (DNA): TGTGCCAGCTCACCAAGGTTCTTACAGTTCTTC. The chain links TRBV18 to TRBJ2-1; D unresolved. With 2 bases removed from V and 13 bases from J, the gap between germline ends came to 9 bases. The CDR3 contains 11 residues. CDR1 KGHSH and CDR2 LQKENI come from the germline V gene.

V usage is TRBV9 and J usage is TRBJ2-7; TRBD2 matches 9 bases. Germline trimming cut 3 bases from V and 1 base from J; bases unmatched to any gene: 8. Germline V CDR1 and CDR2: SGDLS, YYNGEE. The CDR3 extends over 16 amino acids. The CDR3 here is CASSELDLAGSYEQYF. Here the CDR3 DNA reads TGTGCCAGCAGCGAGTTGGACCTAGCGGGATCCTACGAGCAGTACTTC.

CDR3 nucleotide sequence: TGTGCCAGCAGCTTCCGTCAGGGAGTAGGCTACACCTTC. Translating it yields CASSFRQGVGYTF. The J gene is TRBJ1-2, the V gene TRBV5-4; D is perhaps TRBD1 (5 bases). This CDR3 comprises 13 residues. Trimming left V 2 bases short and J 8 bases short, with 13 bases between. Germline V gene sequence: CDR1 SGHNT, CDR2 YYREEE (reference sequence). The whole variable domain, remainder taken from reference TRBV5-4 and TRBJ1-2, is ETGVTQSPTHLIKTRGQQVTLRCSSQSGHNTVSWYQQALGQGPQFIFQYYREEENGRGNFPPRFSGLQFPNYSSELNVNALELDDSALYLCASSFRQGVGYTFGSGTRLTVV.